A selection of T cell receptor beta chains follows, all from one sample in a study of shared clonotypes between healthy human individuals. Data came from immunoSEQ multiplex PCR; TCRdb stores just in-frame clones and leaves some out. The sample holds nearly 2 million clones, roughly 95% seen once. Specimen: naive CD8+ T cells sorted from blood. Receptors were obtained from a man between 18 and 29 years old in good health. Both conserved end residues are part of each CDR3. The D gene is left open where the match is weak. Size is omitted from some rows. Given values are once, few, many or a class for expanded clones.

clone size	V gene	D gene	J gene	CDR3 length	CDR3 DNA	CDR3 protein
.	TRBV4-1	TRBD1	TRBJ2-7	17	TGCGCCAGCAGCCAACTGGCGGGACAGGGGGACTCCTACGAGCAGTACTTC	CASSQLAGQGDSYEQYF
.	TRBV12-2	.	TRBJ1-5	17	TGTGCAAGTCGCCCTTTGCTGGGGGCTAATAGCAATCAGCCCCAGCATTTT	CASRPLLGANSNQPQHF
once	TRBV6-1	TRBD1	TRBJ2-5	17	TGTGCCAGCAGTGAAACCCGCAGGACAGGGGCCAGAGGGACCCAGTACTTC	CASSETRRTGARGTQYF
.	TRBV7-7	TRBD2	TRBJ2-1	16	TGTGCTAGCAGCTTAGCGCCTAGCGGGAGTACAAATGAGCAGTTCTTC	CASSLAPSGSTNEQFF
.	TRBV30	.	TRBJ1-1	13	TGTGCCTGGATAGGAGAGGGTGGTACTGAAGCTTTCTTT	CAWIGEGGTEAFF
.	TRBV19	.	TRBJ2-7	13	TGTGCCAGTGGCAGGGCCTCGGGCTACGAGCAGTACTTC	CASGRASGYEQYF
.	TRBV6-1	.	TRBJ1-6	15	TGTGCCACCCCCAGCGGGGCGCCAAATAATTCACCCCTCCACTTT	CATPSGAPNNSPLHF
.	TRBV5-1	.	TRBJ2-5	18	TGCGCCAGCAGCTTGGCCGACCCGGGACACCCGCGAGGGGAGACCCAGTACTTC	CASSLADPGHPRGETQYF
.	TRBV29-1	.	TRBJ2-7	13	TGCAGCGTTGAGACCCCTGGGAGGCTCGAGCAGTACTTC	CSVETPGRLEQYF
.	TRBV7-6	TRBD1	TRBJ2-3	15	TGTGCCAGCAGCAAAGGGGGCTGGGAGACAGATACGCAGTATTTT	CASSKGGWETDTQYF
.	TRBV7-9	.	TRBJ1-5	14	TGTGCCAGCAGCTTAGGGCAGGGAGACCAGCCCCAGCATTTT	CASSLGQGDQPQHF
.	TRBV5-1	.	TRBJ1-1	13	TGCGCCAGCAGCTTATCCGGGAGGAATGAAGCTTTCTTT	CASSLSGRNEAFF
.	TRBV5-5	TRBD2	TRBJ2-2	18	TGTGCCAGCAGCTTGGAGAGAATGCGGGAGTTCGGCACCGGGGAGCTGTTTTTT	CASSLERMREFGTGELFF
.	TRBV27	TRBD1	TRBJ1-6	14	TGTGCCAGCACACAACAGGGGGCACTTTCACCCCTCCACTTT	CASTQQGALSPLHF
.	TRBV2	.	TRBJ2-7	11	TGTGCCAGCGGAGAACACTACGAGCAGTACTTC	CASGEHYEQYF
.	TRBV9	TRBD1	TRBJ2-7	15	TGTGCCAGCAGCTCGGGGACAGCCATATCCTACGAGCAGTACTTC	CASSSGTAISYEQYF
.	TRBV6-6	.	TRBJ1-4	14	TGTGCCAGCAGTTGGGCAAGGGGTAATGAAAAACTGTTTTTT	CASSWARGNEKLFF
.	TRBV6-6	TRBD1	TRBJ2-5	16	TGTGCCAGCAGTCCGACAGGGCTTCCCACCCAAGAGACCCAGTACTTC	CASSPTGLPTQETQYF
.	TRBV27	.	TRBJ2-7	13	TGTGCCAGCAGTCCCGCAGGTATCTACGAGCAGTACTTC	CASSPAGIYEQYF
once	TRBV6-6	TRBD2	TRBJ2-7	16	TGTGCCAGCAGTTACGGTATGACTAGCGGGACTTACGAGCAGTACTTC	CASSYGMTSGTYEQYF
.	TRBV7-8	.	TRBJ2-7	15	TGTGCCAGCAGCTTTCTTCTCGTGCCGGGCCGGGACTCATACTTC	CASSFLLVPGRDSYF
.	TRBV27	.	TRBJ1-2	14	TGTGCCAGCAGTTTATCCGCGGTGGGCTATGGCTACACCTTC	CASSLSAVGYGYTF
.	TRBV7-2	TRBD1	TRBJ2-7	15	TGTGCCAGCAGCTTAGCTGGACAGGGGACCTACGAGCAGTACTTC	CASSLAGQGTYEQYF
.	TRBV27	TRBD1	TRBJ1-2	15	TGTGCCAGCAGTTTGTCTGGACAGGGTGGCTATGGCTACACCTTC	CASSLSGQGGYGYTF
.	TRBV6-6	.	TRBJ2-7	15	TGTGCCAGCAGTTACTCGAACGGGCCGCTTTACGAGCAGTACTTC	CASSYSNGPLYEQYF
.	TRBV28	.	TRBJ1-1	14	TGTGCCAGCAGTTTCGGGGAAGTGAACACTGAAGCTTTCTTT	CASSFGEVNTEAFF
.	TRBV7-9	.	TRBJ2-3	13	TGTGCCAGCAGCTTAGGAGCGGCGGAAACGCAGTATTTT	CASSLGAAETQYF
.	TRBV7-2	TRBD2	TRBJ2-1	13	TGTGCCAGCAGCCCGGGACTAAACAATGAGCAGTTCTTC	CASSPGLNNEQFF
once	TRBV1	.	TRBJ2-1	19	TGCACCAGCAGCCAAGATCCCTTAGGGCGCCATTACTCCTACAATGAGCAGTTCTTC	CTSSQDPLGRHYSYNEQFF